A selection of T cell receptor beta chains follows, all from one sample in a study of persistence of HIV-infected CD4 T cells. The assay was immunoSEQ multiplex PCR, and TCRdb's table has in-frame clones only and misses some. The repertoire consists of tens of thousands of clones, with over 65% occurring once and the leading ten covering about 1.8%. These receptors have no known antigen. Sample: CD4+ T cells sorted from PBMCs after approximately 19-hour stimulation, taken from a patient who received antiretroviral therapy. These receptors were collected from an adult man with HIV who was CMV-seropositive. CDR3s include the opening cysteine and the closing phenylalanine or tryptophan. Fields, in order: J gene, clone size, V gene, D gene, CDR3 DNA, CDR3 protein. The D gene is left open where the match is weak. Clone sizes are given selectively: once, few, many, or a class where the clone is expanded.

TRBJ2-3,NA,TRBV9,NA,TGTGCCAGCAGCCCCAACTGGGGGGTTGGCACAGATACGCAGTATTTT,CASSPNWGVGTDTQYF
TRBJ2-1,once,TRBV5-4,NA,TGTGCCAGCAGCGCTGACAGTTTCGGTGAGCAGTTCTTC,CASSADSFGEQFF
TRBJ1-6,few,TRBV4-1,TRBD1,TGCGCCAGCAGCCAAGATGCAGGGGGTAGTTCACCCCTCCACTTT,CASSQDAGGSSPLHF
TRBJ1-4,few,TRBV18,TRBD1,TGTGCCAGCTCACCGGCCGGGACAGGGGGCGGTGGTGAAAAACTGTTTTTT,CASSPAGTGGGGEKLFF
TRBJ2-7,NA,TRBV7-2,NA,TGTGCCAGCAGCTCGAGCAGGGTGGCCTACGAGCAGTACTTC,CASSSSRVAYEQYF
TRBJ1-1,NA,TRBV4-2,TRBD1,TGTGCCAGCAGCCAAGCCTGGGGGACAGGGGGTCCCATGAACACTGAAGCTTTCTTT,CASSQAWGTGGPMNTEAFF
TRBJ2-7,NA,TRBV5-1,TRBD1,TGCGCCAGCAGCTTGATTGGACAGGGGGAAAAAGCCTACGAGCAGTACTTC,CASSLIGQGEKAYEQYF
TRBJ2-7,NA,TRBV21-1,NA,NA,CASSYTCSGSVSYEQYF
TRBJ2-1,NA,TRBV27,TRBD1,TGTGCCAGCAGGCTTAGGGGGCGCGACCGGTACAATGAGCAGTTCTTC,CASRLRGRDRYNEQFF
TRBJ2-3,NA,TRBV28,NA,TGTGCCAGCAGTTTTTCCACAGATACGCAGTATTTT,CASSFSTDTQYF
TRBJ1-2,NA,TRBV5-4,TRBD1,TGTGCCAGCAGCCGGACAGGGGGCGGCTATGGCTACACCTTC,CASSRTGGGYGYTF
TRBJ2-6,NA,TRBV5-6,NA,TGTGCCAGCAGGGCGAATAGGGTTTCTGGGGCCAACGTCCTGACTTTC,CASRANRVSGANVLTF
TRBJ2-3,NA,TRBV5-1,NA,TGCGCCAGCAGCTCCAGGGTGGACGGGGATACGCAGTATTTT,CASSSRVDGDTQYF
TRBJ1-1,NA,TRBV2,NA,TGTGCCAGCAGGGTCCTACAGGGCATGAACACTGAAGCTTTCTTT,CASRVLQGMNTEAFF
TRBJ2-7,NA,TRBV5-6,TRBD1,TGTGCCAGCAGGCGACAGGGAGCCGACGAGCAGTACTTC,CASRRQGADEQYF